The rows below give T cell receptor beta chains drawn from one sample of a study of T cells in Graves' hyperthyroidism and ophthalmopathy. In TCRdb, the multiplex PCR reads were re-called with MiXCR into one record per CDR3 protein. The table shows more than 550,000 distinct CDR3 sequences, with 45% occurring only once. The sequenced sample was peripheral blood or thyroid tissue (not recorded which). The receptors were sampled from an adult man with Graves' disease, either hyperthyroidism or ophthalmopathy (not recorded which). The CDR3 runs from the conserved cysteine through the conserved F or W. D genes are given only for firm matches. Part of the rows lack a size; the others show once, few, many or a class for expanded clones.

DNA: TGCGCCAGCAGCCAAGGGTCAGGGGGCGATTCACCCCTCCACTTT; CDR3: CASSQGSGGDSPLHF; size: few; J: TRBJ1-6; D: TRBD1; V: TRBV7-9
DNA: TGTGCCAGCAGTGCACCTCGGGGGGCCCGTGAAGCTTTCTTT; CDR3: CASSAPRGAREAFF; size: many; J: TRBJ1-1; D: NA; V: TRBV25-1
DNA: TGTGCCAGCTCACCATTGGACAGCGCTAACTATGGCTACACCTTC; CDR3: CASSPLDSANYGYTF; size: NA; J: TRBJ1-2; D: NA; V: TRBV9
DNA: TGCAGCGTTGGAAACAGGGGATGGACCGGGGAGCTGTTTTTT; CDR3: CSVGNRGWTGELFF; size: many; J: TRBJ2-2; D: TRBD1; V: TRBV29-1
DNA: TGTGCCAGCAGTCTTTACAGGGGGCTCGGGGATTCACCCCTCCACTTT; CDR3: CASSLYRGLGDSPLHF; size: NA; J: TRBJ1-6; D: TRBD1; V: TRBV2
DNA: TGTGCCAGCAGCTTCCGGGACAGGGGGCGCATCTATGGCTACACCTTC; CDR3: CASSFRDRGRIYGYTF; size: NA; J: TRBJ1-2; D: TRBD1; V: TRBV7-9
DNA: TGTGCCAGCAGCCAAGATCAGGGGCAGCCCCAGCATTTT; CDR3: CASSQDQGQPQHF; size: few; J: TRBJ1-5; D: NA; V: TRBV2
DNA: TGTGCCAGCAGCTTAGGGTGGGCGGTCAATCAGCCCCAGCATTTT; CDR3: CASSLGWAVNQPQHF; size: NA; J: TRBJ1-5; D: NA; V: TRBV7-2
DNA: TGTGCCAGCAGTGGGACAGTCCTCTATGGCTACACCTTC; CDR3: CASSGTVLYGYTF; size: NA; J: TRBJ1-2; D: NA; V: TRBV25-1
DNA: TGTGCCAGCAGCTTAGGAGGAGGGTACCCCTACGAGCAGTACTTC; CDR3: CASSLGGGYPYEQYF; size: many; J: TRBJ2-7; D: NA; V: TRBV7-8
DNA: TGTGCCACCAGCAGAGATCGGGACCGGGAGGACCAAGAGACCCAGTACTTC; CDR3: CATSRDRDREDQETQYF; size: NA; J: TRBJ2-5; D: TRBD2; V: TRBV15
DNA: TGCAGTGGACTACTTGGCTCGGAGACCCAGTACTTC; CDR3: CSGLLGSETQYF; size: NA; J: TRBJ2-5; D: NA; V: TRBV20-1
DNA: TGCAGTGCTAGTCCATTGCGGGGGTACGAAGAGACCCAGTACTTC; CDR3: CSASPLRGYEETQYF; size: many; J: TRBJ2-5; D: TRBD2; V: TRBV20-1
DNA: TGTGCCGGCAGAAATACACAGGGGAACACTGAAGCTTTCTTT; CDR3: CAGRNTQGNTEAFF; size: once; J: TRBJ1-1; D: NA; V: TRBV6-6
DNA: TGTGCCAGTAGTATAGTTCCGAGCTACGAGCAGTACTTC; CDR3: CASSIVPSYEQYF; size: NA; J: TRBJ2-7; D: NA; V: TRBV19
DNA: TGTGCCAGCAATAAGGGCGCTCTCTCTGGAAACACCATATATTTT; CDR3: CASNKGALSGNTIYF; size: many; J: TRBJ1-3; D: NA; V: TRBV2
DNA: TGTGCCAGCAGTCCCGACAGGGTTCAGGGCTACACCTTC; CDR3: CASSPDRVQGYTF; size: NA; J: TRBJ1-2; D: TRBD1; V: TRBV27
DNA: TGTGCCAGCAGCGCCCCAACCTCCGTGGGCACTGAAGCTTTCTTT; CDR3: CASSAPTSVGTEAFF; size: NA; J: TRBJ1-1; D: NA; V: TRBV9
DNA: TGTGCCAGCGGGCGCGGTTCGACCCTCCACTTT; CDR3: CASGRGSTLHF; size: once; J: TRBJ1-6; D: NA; V: TRBV25-1
DNA: TGTGCCACCAGCAGATTCACCGGGACTAGCGGGGCATCTGGGGCCAACGTCCTGACTTTC; CDR3: CATSRFTGTSGASGANVLTF; size: NA; J: TRBJ2-6; D: TRBD2; V: TRBV15
DNA: TGTGCCAGCAGCGTATCAGCGGGGCTTCAAGAGACCCAGTACTTC; CDR3: CASSVSAGLQETQYF; size: NA; J: TRBJ2-5; D: TRBD2; V: TRBV9
DNA: TGTGCCAGCAGTGCCCCCGGTGGGGAAAAACTGTTTTTT; CDR3: CASSAPGGEKLFF; size: NA; J: TRBJ1-4; D: NA; V: TRBV2